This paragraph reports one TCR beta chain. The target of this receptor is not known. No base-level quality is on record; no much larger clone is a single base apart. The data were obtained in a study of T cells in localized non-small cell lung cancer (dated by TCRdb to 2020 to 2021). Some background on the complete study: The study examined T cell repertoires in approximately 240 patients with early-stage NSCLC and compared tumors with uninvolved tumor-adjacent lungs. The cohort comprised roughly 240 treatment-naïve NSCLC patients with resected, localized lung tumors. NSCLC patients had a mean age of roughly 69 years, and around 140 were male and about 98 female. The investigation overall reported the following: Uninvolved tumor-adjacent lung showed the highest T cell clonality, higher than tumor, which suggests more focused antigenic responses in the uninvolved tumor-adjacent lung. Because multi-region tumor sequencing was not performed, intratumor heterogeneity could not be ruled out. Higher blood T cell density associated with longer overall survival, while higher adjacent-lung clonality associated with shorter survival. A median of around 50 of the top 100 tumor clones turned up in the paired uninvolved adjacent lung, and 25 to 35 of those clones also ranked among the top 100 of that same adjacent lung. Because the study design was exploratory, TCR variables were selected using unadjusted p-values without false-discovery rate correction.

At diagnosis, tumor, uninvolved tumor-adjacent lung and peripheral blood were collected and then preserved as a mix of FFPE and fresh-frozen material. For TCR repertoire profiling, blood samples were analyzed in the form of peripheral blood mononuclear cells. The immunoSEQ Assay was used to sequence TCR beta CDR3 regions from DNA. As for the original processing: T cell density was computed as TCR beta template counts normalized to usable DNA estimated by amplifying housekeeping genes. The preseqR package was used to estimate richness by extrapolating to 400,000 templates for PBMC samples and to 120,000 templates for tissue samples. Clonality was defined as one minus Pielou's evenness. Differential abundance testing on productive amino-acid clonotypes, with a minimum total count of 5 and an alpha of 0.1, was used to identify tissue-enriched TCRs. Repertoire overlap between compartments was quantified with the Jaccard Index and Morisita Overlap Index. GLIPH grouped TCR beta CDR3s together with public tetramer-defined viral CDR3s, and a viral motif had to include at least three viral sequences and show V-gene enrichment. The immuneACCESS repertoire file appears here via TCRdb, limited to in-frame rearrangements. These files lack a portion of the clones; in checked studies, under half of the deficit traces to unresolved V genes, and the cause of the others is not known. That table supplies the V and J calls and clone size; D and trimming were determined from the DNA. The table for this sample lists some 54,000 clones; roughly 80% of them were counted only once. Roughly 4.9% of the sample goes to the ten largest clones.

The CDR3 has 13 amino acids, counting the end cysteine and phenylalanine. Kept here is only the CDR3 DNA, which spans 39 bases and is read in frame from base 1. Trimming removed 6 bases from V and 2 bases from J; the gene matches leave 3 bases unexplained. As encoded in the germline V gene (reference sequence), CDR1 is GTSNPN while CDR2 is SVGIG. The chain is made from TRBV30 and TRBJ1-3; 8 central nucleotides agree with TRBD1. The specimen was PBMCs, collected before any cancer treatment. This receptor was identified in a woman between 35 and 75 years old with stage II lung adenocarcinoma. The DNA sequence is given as TGTGCCTGCACAGGGGGGGCTGGAAACACCATATATTTT. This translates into CACTGGAGNTIYF.